Listed below are T cell receptor beta chains from one sample, sequenced in a study of shared clonotypes between healthy human individuals. Sequencing used immunoSEQ multiplex PCR; TCRdb keeps in-frame clones, though not all of them. The sample carries around 1.6 million clones, 95% to 99% recorded once. Material: naive CD4+ T cells sorted from blood. Every receptor here comes from a man aged 25 to 45 in good health. Both conserved end residues are part of each CDR3.

J gene | V gene | CDR3 protein
TRBJ1-1 | TRBV6-9 | CASSIQGLSAFTTEAFF
TRBJ1-2 | TRBV7-9 | CASSFSLYGYTF
TRBJ2-7 | TRBV9 | CASSRAGTTYEQYF
TRBJ2-7 | TRBV2 | CASSARTGREYEQYF
TRBJ2-2 | TRBV2 | CASRSGHLNTGELFF
TRBJ2-7 | TRBV11-2 | CASSLVWDRSPYEQYF
TRBJ1-2 | TRBV29-1 | CSVDGGVSYGYTF
TRBJ2-7 | TRBV5-1 | CASSLRDGDYEQYF
TRBJ1-5 | TRBV7-8 | CASSSLPVGGYSNQPQHF
TRBJ2-3 | TRBV7-2 | CASSRDYKDTQYF
TRBJ2-1 | TRBV4-2 | CASSQEDSSYNEQFF
TRBJ1-5 | TRBV11-2 | CASSLAVTGNQPQHF
TRBJ1-1 | TRBV5-1 | CASSSRDRGTEAFF
TRBJ1-2 | TRBV2 | CASSDRADYGYTF
TRBJ1-2 | TRBV5-4 | CASSLVGPRDYGYTF
TRBJ2-7 | TRBV7-9 | CASSPLVEQYF
TRBJ2-4 | TRBV5-1 | CASSSTSGSTNIQYF
TRBJ2-3 | TRBV2 | CASSPRTSSVDTQYF
TRBJ2-3 | TRBV2 | CASSGGLAGGLDTQYF
TRBJ1-3 | TRBV6-5 | CASSQGLSRNTIYF
TRBJ1-1 | TRBV18 | CASSAEWGDTEAFF
TRBJ2-3 | TRBV5-4 | CASSFGGSGNTQYF
TRBJ2-1 | TRBV20-1 | CSASPTGPQFF
TRBJ1-2 | TRBV5-1 | CASSFPGGAGYTF
TRBJ2-7 | TRBV7-9 | CASSPPDRTSGRAEQYF
TRBJ2-1 | TRBV2 | CASRLPRTNNEQFF
TRBJ1-2 | TRBV28 | CASSRLNYGYTF